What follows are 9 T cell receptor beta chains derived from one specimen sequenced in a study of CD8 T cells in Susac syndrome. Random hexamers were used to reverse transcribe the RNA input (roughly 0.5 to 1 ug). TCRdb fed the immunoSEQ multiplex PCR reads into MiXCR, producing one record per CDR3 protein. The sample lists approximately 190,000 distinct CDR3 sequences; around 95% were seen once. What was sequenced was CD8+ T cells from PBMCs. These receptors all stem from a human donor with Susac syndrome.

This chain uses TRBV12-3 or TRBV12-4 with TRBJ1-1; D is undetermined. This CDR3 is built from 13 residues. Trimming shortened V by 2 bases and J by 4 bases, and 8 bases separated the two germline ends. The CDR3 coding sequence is TGTGCCAGCAGTTTATCGGCTCCCACTGAAGCTTTCTTT. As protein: CASSLSAPTEAFF.

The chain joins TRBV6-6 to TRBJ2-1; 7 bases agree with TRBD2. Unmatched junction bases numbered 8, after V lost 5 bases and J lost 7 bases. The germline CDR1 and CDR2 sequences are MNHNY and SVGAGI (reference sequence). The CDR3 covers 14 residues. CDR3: CASSQGGTGNEQFF. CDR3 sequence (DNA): TGTGCCAGCAGTCAGGGAGGGACGGGGAATGAGCAGTTCTTC.

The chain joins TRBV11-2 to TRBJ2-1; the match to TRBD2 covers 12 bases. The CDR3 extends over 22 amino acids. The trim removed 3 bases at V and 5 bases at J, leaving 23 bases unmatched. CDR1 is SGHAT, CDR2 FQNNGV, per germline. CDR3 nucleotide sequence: TGTGCCAGCAGCTTTCCGCAGACAGGGGTTGGGTCTAGCGGGAGGGCAGACAATGAGCAGTTCTTC. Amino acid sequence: CASSFPQTGVGSSGRADNEQFF.

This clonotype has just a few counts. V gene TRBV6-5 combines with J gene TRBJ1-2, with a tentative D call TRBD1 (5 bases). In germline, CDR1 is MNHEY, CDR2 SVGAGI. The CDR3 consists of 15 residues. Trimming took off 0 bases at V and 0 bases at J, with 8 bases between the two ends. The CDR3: CASSYSGQANYGYTF. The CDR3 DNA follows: TGTGCCAGCAGTTACTCGGGGCAAGCTAACTATGGCTACACCTTC.

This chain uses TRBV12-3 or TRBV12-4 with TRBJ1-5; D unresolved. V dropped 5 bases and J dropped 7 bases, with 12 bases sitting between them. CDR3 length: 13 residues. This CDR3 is CASSEEGWQPQHF. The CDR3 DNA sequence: TGTGCCAGCAGTGAGGAGGGTTGGCAGCCCCAGCATTTT.

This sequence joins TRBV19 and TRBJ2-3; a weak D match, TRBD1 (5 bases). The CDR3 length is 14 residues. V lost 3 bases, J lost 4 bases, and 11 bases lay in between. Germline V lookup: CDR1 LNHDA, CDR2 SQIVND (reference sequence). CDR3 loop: CASSIRRAADTQYF. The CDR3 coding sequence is TGTGCCAGTAGTATCCGCAGGGCTGCAGATACGCAGTATTTT.

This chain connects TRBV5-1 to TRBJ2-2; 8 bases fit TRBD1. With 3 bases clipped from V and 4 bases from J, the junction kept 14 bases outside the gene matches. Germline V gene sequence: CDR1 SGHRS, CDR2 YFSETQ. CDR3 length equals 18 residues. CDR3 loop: CASSSRQGLPKRTGELFF. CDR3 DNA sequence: TGCGCCAGCAGCTCGAGACAGGGGCTACCTAAACGCACCGGGGAGCTGTTTTTT.

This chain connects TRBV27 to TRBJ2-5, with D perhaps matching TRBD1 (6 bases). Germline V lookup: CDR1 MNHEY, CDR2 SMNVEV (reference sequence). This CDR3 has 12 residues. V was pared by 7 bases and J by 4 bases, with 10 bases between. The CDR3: CASMGHGETQYF. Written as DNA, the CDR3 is TGTGCCAGCATGGGACATGGAGAGACCCAGTACTTC.

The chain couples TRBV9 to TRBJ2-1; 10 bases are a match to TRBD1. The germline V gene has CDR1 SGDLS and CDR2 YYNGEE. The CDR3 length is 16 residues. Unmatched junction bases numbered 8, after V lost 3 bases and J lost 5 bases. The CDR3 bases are TGTGCCAGCAGCGCCCAGGGGACAGGGGTAAACAATGAGCAGTTCTTC. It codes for CASSAQGTGVNNEQFF.